Listed below are T cell receptor beta chains from one sample, sequenced in a study of Ad26.COV2.S vaccination and SARS-CoV-2 variants. Clones were read by immunoSEQ multiplex PCR, and TCRdb kept only the in-frame ones, dropping some. The table has some 390,000 clones, approximately 91% seen once. Sequences were derived from peripheral blood, sampled in a trial of Ad26.COV2.S vaccine versus placebo. These receptors came from a person aged 18-65 years who received the Ad26.COV2.S COVID-19 vaccine or a placebo. Each CDR3 is given with its conserved first and last residue. D genes are given only for firm matches. The size of a clone is reported for some rows only, either as once, few or many, or as a class for expanded clones.

NA	TRBV30	TRBJ2-3	NA	TGTGCCTGGAGTACCTCGCGTACGCAGTATTTT	CAWSTSRTQYF
NA	TRBV2	TRBJ2-6	once	TGTGCCAGCAGCAGGGATCGGAACTCTGGGGCCAACGTCCTGACTTTC	CASSRDRNSGANVLTF
TRBD1	TRBV19	TRBJ2-3	NA	TGTGCCAGTACCCGGACAGGGGGCTACACAGATACGCAGTATTTT	CASTRTGGYTDTQYF
TRBD2	TRBV27	TRBJ2-1	NA	TGTGCCAGCGGACGTAGCGGGAGAGAGAACTACAATGAGCAGTTCTTC	CASGRSGRENYNEQFF
TRBD2	TRBV11-3	TRBJ2-3	NA	TGTGCCAGCAGCTTACAAGCGGGAGGCACAGATACGCAGTATTTT	CASSLQAGGTDTQYF
TRBD2	TRBV4-2	TRBJ2-5	NA	TGTGCCAGCAGCCAAGTGGCGGGAGGACAAGAGACCCAGTACTTC	CASSQVAGGQETQYF
TRBD1	TRBV27	TRBJ1-6	NA	TGTGCCAGCAGGACAGGGGTTAATTCACCCCTCCACTTT	CASRTGVNSPLHF
TRBD1	TRBV5-1	TRBJ2-7	NA	TGCGCCAGCAGCTACTCGGACAGGTCCTACGAGCAGTACTTC	CASSYSDRSYEQYF
NA	TRBV2	TRBJ1-5	few	TGTGCCAGCGGGGCTAGGGTGGGGCACGGCCAGCCCCAGCATTTT	CASGARVGHGQPQHF
NA	TRBV19	TRBJ2-5	NA	TGTGCCAGTAGCACTATCCGGGGGGAGACCCAGTACTTC	CASSTIRGETQYF
TRBD2	TRBV28	TRBJ2-2	NA	TGTGCCAGCAGCAGAGCGGGAGAAACCGGGGAGCTGTTTTTT	CASSRAGETGELFF
NA	TRBV27	TRBJ1-5	NA	TGTGCCAGCAGTTTGGGAAGTGGCAATCAGCCCCAGCATTTT	CASSLGSGNQPQHF
NA	TRBV27	TRBJ1-1	NA	TGTGCCAGCAGTTTAGCGGGGCCCGAGGGCACTGAAGCTTTCTTT	CASSLAGPEGTEAFF
NA	TRBV7-2	TRBJ2-7	NA	TGTGCCAGCAGCCTAGACTTTCTCTCCTACGAGCAGTACTTC	CASSLDFLSYEQYF
NA	TRBV29-1	TRBJ2-3	NA	TGCAGCGTTGGGGCGGGGTCCACAGATACGCAGTATTTT	CSVGAGSTDTQYF
NA	TRBV7-9	TRBJ2-2	NA	TGTGCCAGCAGCAATCAGGGGCCCGGGGAGCTGTTTTTT	CASSNQGPGELFF
NA	TRBV7-3	TRBJ2-6	NA	TGTGCCAGCAGCTTAACGAAACACCCGGCCAACGTCCTGACTTTC	CASSLTKHPANVLTF
NA	TRBV28	TRBJ2-7	NA	TGTGCCAGCAGTTCCTTCAGGCTTACGGGTCTACGGGGATACGAGCAGTACTTC	CASSSFRLTGLRGYEQYF
NA	TRBV6-1	TRBJ1-5	NA	TGTGCCAGCAGTGAAAGGAGGGTATGGGCAAGCAATCAGCCCCAGCATTTT	CASSERRVWASNQPQHF
NA	TRBV5-1	TRBJ2-2	NA	TGCGCCAGCAGCTCTACAGGGTCCGGCACCGGGGAGCTGTTTTTT	CASSSTGSGTGELFF
NA	TRBV10-1	TRBJ1-3	once	TGCGCCAGCAGGCAGGACGCTTTCTCTGGAAACACCATATATTTT	CASRQDAFSGNTIYF